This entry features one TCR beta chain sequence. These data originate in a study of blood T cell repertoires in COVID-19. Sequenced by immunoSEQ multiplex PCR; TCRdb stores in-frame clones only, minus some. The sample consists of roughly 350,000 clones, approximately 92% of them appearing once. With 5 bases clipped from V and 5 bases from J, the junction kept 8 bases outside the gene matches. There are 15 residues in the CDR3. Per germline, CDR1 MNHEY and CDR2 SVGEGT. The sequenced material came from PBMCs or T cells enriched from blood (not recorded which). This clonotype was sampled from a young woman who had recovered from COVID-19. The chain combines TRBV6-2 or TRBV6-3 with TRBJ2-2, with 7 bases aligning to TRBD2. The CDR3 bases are TGTGCCAGCAGTCACGGACTAGGCGTTACCGGGGAGCTGTTTTTT. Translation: CASSHGLGVTGELFF.